This T cell receptor beta chain was sequenced for a study of T cell repertoires in cytomegalovirus infection. Turning to the study itself: Recently identified HLA-C-restricted and well-studied HLA-B-restricted CMV epitopes were used. An indication of both CMV infection and matching HLA type came from public TCR beta signatures. Study conclusions and caveats: Summed public TCR beta family frequency identified CMV carriers bearing the relevant HLA. HLA-C-restricted, CMV-specific TCR beta clonotypes were dominant ex vivo.

With regard to this clonotype: Its antigen is still unknown.

One entry per CDR3 protein results from TCRdb running MiXCR on the reads. The table has fewer than 1,000,000 distinct CDR3 sequences, around 29% seen once; the top ten hold about an eighth. The CDR3 is 15 amino acids. The V end was cut by 4 bases, the J end by 0 bases, with 13 bases between. CDR1 is WSHSY and CDR2 is SAAADI in the germline V gene. The chain links TRBV10-2 to TRBJ2-7; the D gene is possibly TRBD2 (6 bases). The input for sequencing was cultured CD8+ T cells from PBMCs, taken from culture after CMV antigen stimulation. This clonotype was sampled from a human donor in good health (CMV status not recorded). Some clones in this sample may be carry-over from other donors' samples. The CDR3 here is CASSGQEGSSYEQYF. The CDR3 DNA reads as TGCGCCAGCAGTGGGCAGGAGGGCTCCTCCTACGAGCAGTACTTC.